This paragraph reports one T cell receptor (beta chain). The antigen remains undetermined. The data stem from a study of T cell repertoires in cytomegalovirus infection. TCRdb ran MiXCR on the reads and lists one entry per CDR3 protein. The top ten hold about 69% of the sample, which has some 7,600 distinct CDR3 sequences, 45% to 55% seen once. CDR3 length equals 14 residues. Trimming shortened V by 5 bases and J by 0 bases, and 5 bases separated the two germline ends. Germline CDR1 is MNHEY and CDR2 is SMNVEV (reference sequence). Sequencing used PBMCs, sequenced either directly or after in vitro stimulation (not recorded which). The chain joins TRBV27 to TRBJ2-6; D uncertain. This TCR was recovered from a human donor in good health (CMV status not recorded). Some clones in this sample may be carry-over from other donors' samples. In DNA, the CDR3 is TGTGCCAGCAGTCCGTACTCTGGGGCCAACGTCCTGACTTTC. Translated: CASSPYSGANVLTF.